The clone carrying this T cell receptor beta chain has ten or more counts. The authors amplified TCR beta CDR3 regions, and they did so from RNA transcripts for repertoire sequencing. The workflow started with a first-round RT-PCR run with HTBI primers and then moved on to a second-round multiplex PCR. Using its own MiXCR run on the multiplex PCR reads, TCRdb lists one record per CDR3 protein. The sample gives over 450,000 distinct CDR3 sequences, around an eighth of which show up once; roughly 9.8% is in the top ten. V gave up 2 bases and J gave up 6 bases, with 13 bases separating them. The CDR3 sequence is 14 residues long. These data are taken from a study of Graves' ophthalmopathy and Graves' hyperthyroidism. Exclusion applied to patients with other autoimmune diseases, uncontrolled infections, pregnancy or lactation.

This TCR was recovered from a woman in her 30s with Graves' ophthalmopathy. Sequenced input: blood. The J gene is TRBJ1-2, the V gene TRBV12-3 or TRBV12-4; D uncertain. The CDR3 here is CASSLRQIRNGYTF. In DNA, the CDR3 is TGTGCCAGCAGTTTAAGGCAGATTAGAAATGGCTACACCTTC.